The sample holds a few counts of the clone carrying this TCR beta chain. Its antigen is still unknown. The data stem from a study of T cells in Graves' hyperthyroidism and ophthalmopathy. Study-level results: Blood also contained most expanded thyroid clonotypes above 0.001. Median prediction lead before ophthalmopathy onset was 5.5 to 7 months with the model.

Patients aged 18 to 65 had newly diagnosed hyperthyroidism that had lasted under 2 months. Patients were excluded for uncontrolled infection, other autoimmune disease, pregnancy or lactation. The V gene's germline CDR1 is DFQATT and CDR2 SNEGSKA (reference sequence). V was trimmed by 0 bases and J by 6 bases, leaving 15 bases between them. There are 15 residues in the CDR3. TCR beta CDR3 regions were amplified from RNA. The HTBI primer set drove a first-round RT-PCR of the TCR CDR3. Using its own MiXCR run on the multiplex PCR reads, TCRdb lists one record per CDR3 protein. This table has 550,000 to 800,000 distinct CDR3 sequences, about 16% appearing once.

The sequenced sample consisted of blood. This TCR derives from a man aged 18 to 30 with Graves' hyperthyroidism. V gene TRBV20-1 combines with J gene TRBJ1-5, with a weak D call TRBD1 (5 bases). The CDR3 here is CSARDRGGSGQPQHF. Here the CDR3 DNA reads TGCAGTGCTAGAGATCGGGGGGGGAGTGGTCAGCCCCAGCATTTT.